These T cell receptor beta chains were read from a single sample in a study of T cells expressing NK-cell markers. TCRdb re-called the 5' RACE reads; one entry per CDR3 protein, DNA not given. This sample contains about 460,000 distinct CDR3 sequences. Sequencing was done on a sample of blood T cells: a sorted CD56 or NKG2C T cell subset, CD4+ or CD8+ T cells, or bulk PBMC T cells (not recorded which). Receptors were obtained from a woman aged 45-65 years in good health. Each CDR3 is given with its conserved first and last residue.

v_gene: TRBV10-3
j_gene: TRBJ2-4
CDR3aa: CAISESIAGAKNIQYF

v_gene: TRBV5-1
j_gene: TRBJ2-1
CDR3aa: CASSLDGLYNEQFF

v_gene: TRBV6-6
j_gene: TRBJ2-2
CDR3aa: CASSMPILQRNTGELFF

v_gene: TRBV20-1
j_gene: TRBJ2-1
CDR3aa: CSAMASYNEQFF

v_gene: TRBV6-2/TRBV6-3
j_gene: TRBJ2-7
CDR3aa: CASSYFPGQVLTYEQYF

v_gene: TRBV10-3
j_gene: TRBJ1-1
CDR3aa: CAISEVRAYTEAFF

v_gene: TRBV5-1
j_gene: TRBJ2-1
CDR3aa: CASSSDKLSYNEQFF

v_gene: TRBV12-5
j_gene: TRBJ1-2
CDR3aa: CASGLGRFYGYTF

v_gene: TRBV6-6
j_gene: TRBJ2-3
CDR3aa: CASSYKISGTRTDTQYF

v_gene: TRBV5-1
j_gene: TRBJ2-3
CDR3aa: CASSGTTGATDTQYF

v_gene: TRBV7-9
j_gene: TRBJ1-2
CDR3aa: CASSTRTGGNYGYTF